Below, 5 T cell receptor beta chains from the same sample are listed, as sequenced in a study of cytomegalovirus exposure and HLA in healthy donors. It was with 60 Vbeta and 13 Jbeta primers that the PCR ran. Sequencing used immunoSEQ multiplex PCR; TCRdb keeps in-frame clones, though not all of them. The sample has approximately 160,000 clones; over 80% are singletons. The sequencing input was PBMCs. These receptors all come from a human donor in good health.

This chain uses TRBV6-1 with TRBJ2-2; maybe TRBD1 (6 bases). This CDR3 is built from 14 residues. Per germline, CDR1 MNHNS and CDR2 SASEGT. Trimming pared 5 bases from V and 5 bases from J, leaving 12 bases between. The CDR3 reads CASSPTGRTGELFF. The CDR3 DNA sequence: TGTGCCAGCAGTCCTACAGGGCGAACCGGGGAGCTGTTTTTT.

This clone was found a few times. The CDR3 coding sequence is TGTGCCAGCAGCTGGACACAGGGGGGAGACTACGAGCAGTACTTC. It yields the protein CASSWTQGGDYEQYF. The rearrangement joins TRBV7-9 to TRBJ2-7; 8 positions agree with TRBD1. Germline trimming cut 4 bases from V and 3 bases from J; bases unmatched to any gene: 8. The CDR3 loop spans 15 amino acids. The germline V gene has CDR1 SEHNR and CDR2 FQNEAQ (reference sequence).

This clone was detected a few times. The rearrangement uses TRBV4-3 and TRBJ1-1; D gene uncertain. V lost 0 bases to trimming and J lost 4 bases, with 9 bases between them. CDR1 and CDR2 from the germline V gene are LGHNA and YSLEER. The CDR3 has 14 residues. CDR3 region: CASSQDQIFTEAFF. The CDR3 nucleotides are TGCGCCAGCAGCCAAGATCAAATTTTCACTGAAGCTTTCTTT.

CDR3 coding DNA: TGCAGCGTTGTACGGCAGGGGATAACAGATACGCAGTATTTT. Protein sequence: CSVVRQGITDTQYF. This chain links TRBV29-1 with TRBJ2-3; possibly TRBD1 for D (6 bases). The V and J ends lost 4 bases and 3 bases respectively, with 14 bases between them. Looked up from germline, CDR1 is SQVTM and CDR2 is ANQGSEA. There are 14 residues in the CDR3.

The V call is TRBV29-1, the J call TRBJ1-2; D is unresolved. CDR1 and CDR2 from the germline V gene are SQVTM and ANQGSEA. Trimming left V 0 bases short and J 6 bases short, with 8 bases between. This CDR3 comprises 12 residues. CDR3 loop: CSVEERRNGYTF. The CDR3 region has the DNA TGCAGCGTTGAAGAGAGGAGAAATGGCTACACCTTC.